Below, one TCR beta chain is given with its context. The data belong to a study of technical replicates of blood from several donors. This CDR3 is 13 amino acids long. Per the germline V gene, CDR1 is LNHDA and CDR2 is SQIVND (reference sequence). Trimming cost V 10 bases and J 1 base; bases outside gene matches: 4. This table comes from immunoSEQ multiplex PCR, and its TCRdb copy is limited to in-frame clones, with some not included. Of some 80,000 clones listed, approximately 90% were seen once; the top ten hold about 0.23%. The rearrangement uses TRBV19 and TRBJ2-3, with 8 bases fitting TRBD2. What was sequenced was T cells isolated from PBMCs. The clonotype was recovered from a human donor in good health. The DNA for the CDR3 is TGTGCCACCTTTAGCGGGGGCACAGATACGCAGTATTTT. The encoded protein is CATFSGGTDTQYF.